This T cell receptor beta chain came from a study of cytomegalovirus exposure and HLA in healthy donors (dated by TCRdb to the late 2010s). Background for the entire study: In an earlier analysis of fewer than 750 of the donors, approximately 260 Gb of sequence data and roughly 100 million unique TCR beta sequences from about 190 million T cells were reported. The T cell repertoires of 670 or so subjects were profiled by immunosequencing and related to cytomegalovirus serostatus. In a later analysis, previously published TCR beta repertoires from some 640 donors were re-analyzed and high-resolution HLA genotyping was added so that TCR occurrence patterns could be studied. Donor age, sex, ethnicity and CMV serostatus were compiled together with the repertoire data. The number of typed donors differed by locus: about 629-630 for A, B, C, DRB1 and DQB1; 500 to 550 for DQA1; roughly 600 for DPA1; and around 450 for DPB1. Among some 400 genotyped donors of the cohort, an average of approximately 230,000 unique TCR beta nucleotide sequences were sequenced per donor, roughly 18% of them non-productive. Of the 300 to 500 genotyped donors, 65% to 90% were placed in the genetic ancestry cluster associated with self-reported Caucasian donors. In an earlier analysis of over 550 of the donors, high-throughput TCR beta sequencing was used to judge whether each TCR beta V gene segment behaved as functional or pseudogenic. A later genetic analysis used genome-wide SNP genotypes for about three fifths of the roughly 700 donors, treating that subset as a discovery cohort. An early release that covered about 600 HLA-typed donors contained approximately 300 gigabases of sequencing data and 70 million to 100 million unique TCR sequences. Every repertoire in the discovery cohort had been generated on one and the same sequencing platform. HLA typing covered class I and class II loci at four-digit resolution. Because of strong linkage in the cohort, a few DR-DQ haplotypes were treated as single units for association and clustering. The study aimed to test whether cataloging public T cell receptors could reveal signatures of past pathogen exposure. To predict cytomegalovirus infection status, the study brought together high-throughput TCR immunosequencing, statistical association of individual TCRs with disease status, and machine learning. Rather than drawing on any new phenotypic data, the later analysis identified candidate immune exposures from TCR beta sequences and the way those sequences occurred across donors. A separate validation cohort of roughly 130 different subjects was used in addition to the roughly 670-subject first cohort.

The CDR3 covers 13 residues, taking in both the cysteine and the phenylalanine. Kept here is only the CDR3 DNA, which spans 39 bases and is read in frame from base 1. CDR1 and CDR2, per the germline V gene, are MGHRA and YSYEKL. V drops 2 bases and J drops 8 bases, leaving 10 bases in between. The cohort was made up of approximately 670 healthy bone marrow donors. At the time of sampling, every cohort member was nominally healthy, though immune exposures that went unrecorded were likely present. The donor tested CMV seronegative and was one of the 352 seronegative cohort members. A peripheral blood sample was provided by each donor, and peripheral blood mononuclear cells were used for TCR beta sequencing. The Qiagen DNeasy Blood Extraction Kit was used to extract genomic DNA from the blood cell samples. Here is what the overall study found, with its caveats: Linkage disequilibrium might explain the correlated functional status among segregating V segments, but an unknown experimental factor could not be ruled out. Roughly uniform sequencing depth across donors was assumed in presence/absence analyses, although this assumption may not hold. In a later analysis, HLA-associated TCR beta chains were found to be more clonally expanded and to have lower generation probabilities than equally common non-associated chains. The earlier analysis of some 540 of the donors excluded over 15 rarely observed V segments, including chromosome 9 orphons, because counts were too low. Assigning TCR associations to individual alleles was difficult when HLA alleles, especially DR and DQ, strongly co-occurred. Immune exposure information for the cohort was limited to CMV serostatus. It was suggested by the authors that the approach could potentially be generalized to other disease states and immunological phenotypes. In an earlier analysis of some 640 of the donors, most TCR beta V segments were observed in productive rearrangements about 87% or about 30% of the time, broadly matching IMGT annotations. Because the 87-base-pair reads could not distinguish some IMGT-functional V segments, including TRBV6-2 and TRBV6-3, those segments were excluded. In a later analysis, TCR association rates were found to vary across HLA loci, with the most associated TCRs seen for DRB1 alleles and the fewest for HLA-C alleles. Compared with the roughly 670-donor mean, donors in an Asian-associated ancestry cluster had fewer N-insertions in productive TCRs, according to a later genetic analysis. In a later genetic analysis, a missense DCLRE1C variant was associated with V-gene and J-gene trimming of TCR beta chains, and the association was replicated in an independent cohort. A cluster of highly shared sequence variants was judged likely to represent a technical artifact of the sequencing pipeline. Cytomegalovirus status was reported to be diagnosed by the classifier with high specificity and sensitivity in both the original and validation cohorts. A further reported finding was that TCR beta sequences accurately predicted the HLA-A and HLA-B alleles for most subjects in the first cohort. A total of 150 to 200 TCR beta chains were listed by the study as associated with cytomegalovirus. Three of the identified cytomegalovirus-associated TCR beta chains were confirmed in vitro to be specific for cytomegalovirus antigens. In this cohort, only TCR beta chains were sequenced, and detectable features were limited by the absence of alpha or paired-chain data. Most CMV-associated TCR beta chains appeared to be HLA-restricted in a later analysis, and the HLA associations seemed to be driven largely by CMV exposure. Several of the top co-occurrence clusters appeared to be linked to parvovirus B19, influenza, CMV and Epstein-Barr virus, according to a later analysis. Most TCR sequences were seen in very few donors, while some public TCRs were found in many individuals. At a false discovery rate of 0.05, a later analysis linked around 17,000 TCR beta sequences to specific HLA alleles. Because some donors lacked HLA typing at each locus, the association tests relied only on the typed subset.

A word on this clone: What this receptor recognizes is not known. The record has no base qualities; no much larger clone is one base away.

The receptor library was made with the immunoSEQ multiplex PCR assay. For the multiplex PCR, a mixture combining 60 forward primers for TCR Vbeta segments and 13 reverse primers for TCR Jbeta segments was used. The CDR3 region of rearranged TCR beta genes was amplified from genomic DNA with a multiplex PCR assay. Amplified TCR beta libraries were sequenced as 87-base-pair reads on the Illumina HiSeq System. The study's processing was this. Across the 500 to 700 repertoires, a later analysis counted 60 million to 90 million unique TCR beta chains, 9.5 million to 13 million of which were shared by at least two donors. Raw reads were error-corrected and collapsed into unique sequences by a nearest-neighbor algorithm in which closely related sequences were merged to remove PCR and sequencing errors. V, D and J gene segments were assigned by aligning CDR3 sequences to IMGT reference sequences. For a sequence to be retained, at least a six-nucleotide match to both a V gene segment and a J gene segment was required. A rearrangement counted as productive if the CDR3 had no stop codons and remained in frame with V and J, and every other rearrangement counted as non-productive. CDR3 was defined according to IMGT convention as the region running from the second conserved V-encoded cysteine to the conserved J-encoded phenylalanine. In an earlier analysis of more than 550 of the donors, sequences lacking an unambiguous match to a single V gene segment were excluded. An earlier analysis of over 450 of the donors classified V segments as functional when productive rearrangements were above 56.7% and as segregating when the standard deviation between donors was above 5%. A statistical classification framework was developed to diagnose cytomegalovirus status using the catalog of TCR beta chain sequences. V and J gene assignment, in a later analysis, came from comparing TCR nucleotide sequences with IMGT/GENE-DB human TR gene sequences. The TCRdist pipeline was used in a later analysis to assign CDR3 sequences and most-parsimonious VDJ recombination scenarios. In a later analysis, each TCR beta chain was defined by its CDR3 amino acid sequence together with its V-gene family, and reads lacking a unique V-gene family were excluded. As a way to deal with suspected cross-contamination and a sequencing artifact, a later analysis dropped 450 to 700 nucleotide sequences that were highly shared and had low generation probability. In a later analysis, a clonal expansion index for each public chain was calculated from normalized within-repertoire ranks of inferred template counts. Generation probabilities in a later analysis came from a VDJ recombination model fitted to out-of-frame rearrangements, and those results were checked against IGoR. In a later analysis, hypergeometric tests were used to score TCR-TCR, TCR-HLA and TCR-CMV co-occurrence, with a repertoire-size bias correction applied to TCR pairs. A later analysis estimated false discovery rates by permuting HLA or CMV assignments 20 times. In a later analysis, co-occurring TCRs were grouped with DBSCAN, and TCRdist sequence similarity was added when clustering was performed within HLA-allele-positive subsets. Repertoires with fewer than 30,000 or more than 120,000 public chains were left out of co-occurrence clustering, as were about five repertoires with anomalous nucleotide sharing. TCRdb limited this immuneACCESS table to in-frame rearrangements with V and J called. A share of clones is missing; checked studies link under half to unresolved V genes, and the rest is unexplained. That table furnishes V, J and clone size, whereas the DNA furnished D and trimming. In this sample the table shows tens of thousands of clones, roughly 80% of which occur a single time. The ten largest make up 1.5% to 2% of the sample.

The sequencing input was PBMCs. This clonotype was sampled from a man aged 25 to 40 in good health and CMV-seronegative. The chain is assembled from TRBV4-1 and TRBJ2-1, with TRBD1 perhaps the D gene, on 6 matching bases. The encoded CDR3 is CASSQMYRDEQFF. The DNA sequence is TGCGCCAGCAGCCAAATGTACAGGGATGAGCAGTTCTTC.